This TCR beta chain derives from a study of T cell changes during pregnancy in multiple sclerosis. The CDR3 has 13 residues. The germline CDR1 and CDR2 sequences are SEHNR and FQNEAQ (reference sequence). Trimming cost V 7 bases and J 7 bases; bases outside gene matches: 9. Profiling relied on immunoSEQ multiplex PCR, and the TCRdb table lists in-frame clones only, not all of them. The sample consists of about 110,000 clones, just over 90% of them appearing once. The chain employs TRBV7-9 and TRBJ1-2; the match to TRBD1 covers 7 bases. The sequences come from peripheral blood, collected after pregnancy. The receptor comes from a female donor with multiple sclerosis, enrolled in a pregnancy study. The CDR3 spells CASNREQGSGYTF. In nucleotides, the CDR3 is TGTGCCAGCAACCGAGAACAGGGGAGTGGCTACACCTTC.